This note documents a single T cell receptor beta chain sequence. What it binds is not known. The record originates from a study of T-cell memory formation after mild COVID-19. Study-wide findings and caveats: Contracting CD4+ clones were located mainly in CM and EM, and CD8+ clones in EMRA. Some SARS-CoV-2-responding clones were already detected in memory before infection. Clones that contracted from day 15 to 85 were balanced CD4/CD8, while later expanders leaned CD4+.

Libraries for TCRalpha and TCRbeta carried sample barcodes and unique molecular identifiers via 5'RACE. In TCRdb, the 5' RACE reads were re-called with MiXCR into one record per CDR3 protein. Of hundreds of thousands of distinct CDR3 sequences detected, roughly an eighth appear once; the ten largest clones hold about 20%. Sequenced: PBMCs or a T cell subset sorted from them (not recorded which). The origin of this receptor is a man aged 18 to 35 who had mild COVID-19 (a few samples of this study predate the infection). Cell type and time point are not known.

CDR3 protein: CASSLAGGGPYEQYF. CDR3 sequence (DNA): TGTGCCAGCAGCTTAGCTGGGGGGGGCCCCTACGAGCAGTACTTC. This chain connects TRBV11-2 to TRBJ2-7; possibly TRBD2 for D (7 bases). Between the trimmed V and J ends, which lost 1 base and 2 bases, there was a span of 12 bases. The CDR3 runs 15 residues. CDR1 is SGHAT and CDR2 is FQNNGV in the germline V gene.